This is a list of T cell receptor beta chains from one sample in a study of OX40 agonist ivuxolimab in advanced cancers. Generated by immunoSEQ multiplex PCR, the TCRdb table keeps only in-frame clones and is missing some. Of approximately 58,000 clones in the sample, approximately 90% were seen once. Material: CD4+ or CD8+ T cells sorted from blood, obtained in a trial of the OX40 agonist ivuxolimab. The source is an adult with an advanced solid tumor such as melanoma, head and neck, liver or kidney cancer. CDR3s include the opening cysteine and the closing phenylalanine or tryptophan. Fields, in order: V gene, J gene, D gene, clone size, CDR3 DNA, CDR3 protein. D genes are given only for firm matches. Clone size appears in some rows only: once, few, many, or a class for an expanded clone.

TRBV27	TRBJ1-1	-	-	TGTGCCACCCGCCGACAAGGGATTCAAGGGACTGAAGCTTTCTTT	CATRRQGIQGTEAFF
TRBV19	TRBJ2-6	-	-	TGTGCCAGTAGTAGGGGTACCTCTGGGGCCAACGTCCTGACTTTC	CASSRGTSGANVLTF
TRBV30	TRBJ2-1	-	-	TGTGCCTGGAGCCAAACCTCGGGGCGGGAGTTCTTC	CAWSQTSGREFF
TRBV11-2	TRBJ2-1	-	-	TGTGCCAGCAGCCCCGTCGGGAGTCGTTCCAGTGAGCAGTTCTTC	CASSPVGSRSSEQFF
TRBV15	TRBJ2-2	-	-	TGTGCCACCAGCAGATACGTCCAGGCCGGGGAGCTGTTTTTT	CATSRYVQAGELFF
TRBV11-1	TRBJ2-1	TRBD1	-	TGTGCCAGCAGCTTAGCGATCGGGACAGGAACAAATGAGCAGTTCTTC	CASSLAIGTGTNEQFF
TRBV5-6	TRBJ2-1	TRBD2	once	TGTGCCAGCAGCTTGGATCAACTAGCGGGAGCCCCCGACAATGAGCAGTTCTTC	CASSLDQLAGAPDNEQFF
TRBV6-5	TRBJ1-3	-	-	TGTGCCAGCAGTTCGGACAGACTATCTGGAAACACCATATATTTT	CASSSDRLSGNTIYF
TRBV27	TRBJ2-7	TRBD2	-	TGTGCCAGCAGTTTGTGGGGGCCGACCGGGACTAGCGGGAGGCCTAACGAGCAGTACTTC	CASSLWGPTGTSGRPNEQYF
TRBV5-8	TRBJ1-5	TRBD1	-	TGTGCCAGCAGCGAAGGGACAGACCATGATCAGCCCCAGCATTTT	CASSEGTDHDQPQHF